These T cell receptor beta chains were read from a single sample in a study of blood T cells in healthy people across ages. Via MiXCR, TCRdb re-called the 5' RACE reads, giving one row per CDR3 protein. Of about 770,000 distinct CDR3 sequences in the sample, under 55% were seen once. The specimen sequenced was blood. Every receptor here comes from a man in his sixties in good health. Both conserved end residues are part of each CDR3. The D gene is left open where the match is weak. Not all rows give a size; the values are once, few, many and, for expanded clones, a class.

>-|-|TRBV29-1|TRBJ2-1
TGCAGCGTACACGGACAGACTGACCTCTCCTACAATGAGCAGTTCTTC
CSVHGQTDLSYNEQFF
>-|-|TRBV6-5|TRBJ2-3
TGTGCCAGCAAAGCGGGCGGGGGCCCAGATACGCAGTATTTT
CASKAGGGPDTQYF
>TRBD2|-|TRBV6-2/TRBV6-3|TRBJ2-1
TGTGCCAGCAGTCCCTCGGTAATAGCGGGGCCGGTGAATGAGCAGTTCTTC
CASSPSVIAGPVNEQFF
>-|-|TRBV6-5|TRBJ2-5
TGTGCCAGCAGTTACTCGAGCCGTGGTGAGCAGTACTTC
CASSYSSRGEQYF
>-|-|TRBV6-5|TRBJ1-6
TGTGCCAGCAGTTACTCCCCGGACAGTAATTCACCCCTCCACTTT
CASSYSPDSNSPLHF
>-|-|TRBV20-1|TRBJ2-3
TGCAGTGCTATCCTAGGGACGGGAGATACGCAGTATTTT
CSAILGTGDTQYF
>-|-|TRBV4-1|TRBJ1-2
TGCGCCAGCAGCCAAGAAGGGGTTTACTATGGCTACACCTTC
CASSQEGVYYGYTF
>-|-|TRBV7-8|TRBJ2-7
TGTGCCAGCAGCTCCGGAGAGATCTACGAGCAGTACTTC
CASSSGEIYEQYF
>-|-|TRBV20-1|TRBJ1-1
TGCAGTGCTAGCGAAGGCCCAGGGAACACTGAAGCTTTCTTT
CSASEGPGNTEAFF
>-|-|TRBV13|TRBJ1-4
TGTGCCAGCAGCCACGCGGATGGTAGACTGTTTTTT
CASSHADGRLFF
>TRBD2|few|TRBV4-3|TRBJ2-5
TGCGCCAGCAGCCAATTACTAGCGGGCCAAGAGACCCAGTACTTC
CASSQLLAGQETQYF
>-|few|TRBV15|TRBJ2-1
TGTGCCACCAGCAGAGTACGGGACCACAATGAGCAGTTCTTC
CATSRVRDHNEQFF
>TRBD2|few|TRBV28|TRBJ2-3
TGTGCCAGCAGTCATAACTTGGAACTAGCGGGGGTACGGGATACGCAGTATTTT
CASSHNLELAGVRDTQYF
>TRBD2|few|TRBV6-1|TRBJ2-1
TGTGCCAGCACAAGGCACCTCCTTAGCGGGGGGGCCTACAATGAGCAGTTCTTC
CASTRHLLSGGAYNEQFF
>-|-|TRBV6-1|TRBJ2-7
TGTGCCAGCAGCGATGGAGACGAGCAGTACTTC
CASSDGDEQYF
>TRBD2|-|TRBV6-2/TRBV6-3|TRBJ2-5
TGTGCCAGCACCCAAACCCGGGTACTAGCGATTCAAGAGACCCAGTACTTC
CASTQTRVLAIQETQYF
>-|-|TRBV21-1|TRBJ1-1
TGTGCCAGCAGCAAGGTGGACAAGATACCGTTCACTGAAGCTTTCTTT
CASSKVDKIPFTEAFF
>-|-|TRBV4-3|TRBJ1-3
TGCGCCAGCAGCCAAGAAGTCGTAGTGCGGGGAAACACCATATATTTT
CASSQEVVVRGNTIYF
>TRBD2|-|TRBV11-1|TRBJ2-4
TGTGCCAGCAGCTCCAGGCTAGCGGACCTAGCCAAAAACATTCAGTACTTC
CASSSRLADLAKNIQYF
>TRBD2|-|TRBV7-3|TRBJ2-5
TGTGCCAGCAGCTTAATTGTTGGCGGGGGGGTAGAGACCCAGTACTTC
CASSLIVGGGVETQYF
>TRBD2|-|TRBV10-2|TRBJ2-1
TGCGCCAGCAGGACTAGCGGGATCCCGGGGCAGTTCTTC
CASRTSGIPGQFF
>-|-|TRBV3-1|TRBJ2-3
TGTGCCAGCAGCCCCAATTCGGGGAGACAGTATTTT
CASSPNSGRQYF
>-|-|TRBV21-1|TRBJ2-4
TGTGCCAGCAGCAACAGGGGGCGCGGTGAAAACATTCAGTACTTC
CASSNRGRGENIQYF
>-|-|TRBV5-5|TRBJ2-1
TGTGCCAGCAGCCCCGCTGGCAACTACAATGAGCAGTTCTTC
CASSPAGNYNEQFF
>-|many|TRBV29-1|TRBJ2-5
TGCAGCGTTTGCGTTCGTCAGGGGGAGACCCAGTACTTC
CSVCVRQGETQYF
>TRBD2|-|TRBV20-1|TRBJ2-7
TGCAGTGCTAGAGATTTTGGGACTAGTGCCTACGAGCAGTACTTC
CSARDFGTSAYEQYF
>-|-|TRBV20-1|TRBJ1-6
TGCAGTGCTAGATGGACAGTAGTCTCCTATAATTCACCCCTCCACTTT
CSARWTVVSYNSPLHF
>-|few|TRBV5-1|TRBJ2-5
TGCGCCAGCACCCCTGGGGGTTACCAAGAGACCCAGTACTTC
CASTPGGYQETQYF
>-|-|TRBV4-3|TRBJ2-4
TGCGCCAGCAGCAAAGCGGGCCGACAGGGTCCAGGGAACATTCAGTACTTC
CASSKAGRQGPGNIQYF
>-|-|TRBV3-1|TRBJ2-7
TGTGCCAGCAGCCAAGCGGACAATGAGCAGTACTTC
CASSQADNEQYF
>TRBD1|-|TRBV29-1|TRBJ2-3
TGCAGCGTTAGGGGGCGATTCACAGATACGCAGTATTTT
CSVRGRFTDTQYF
>-|many|TRBV7-2|TRBJ2-5
TGTGCCAGCAGCTTAGTGCCGGGAAGGACCCAGTACTTC
CASSLVPGRTQYF
>TRBD2|few|TRBV20-1|TRBJ2-3
TGCAGTGCTAGAGATTGGCGGGGGAGCACAGATACGCAGTATTTT
CSARDWRGSTDTQYF
>-|few|TRBV7-2|TRBJ2-4
TGTGCCAGCACCGTGCTGCAAGGGGCGACAGCCAAAAACATTCAGTACTTC
CASTVLQGATAKNIQYF
>-|-|TRBV10-3|TRBJ2-1
TGTGCCATCAGTGAGTCGGCGTCAGCCTCCTACGAGCAGTTCTTC
CAISESASASYEQFF
>-|-|TRBV6-6|TRBJ2-7
TGTGCCAGCGTCGAAGGAGGGAGAGGCTACGAGCAGTACTTC
CASVEGGRGYEQYF
>-|-|TRBV29-1|TRBJ2-3
TGCAGCGTTGAGGGGACCCAGAGCACAGATACGAAGTATTTT
CSVEGTQSTDTKYF
>-|-|TRBV6-2/TRBV6-3|TRBJ1-2
TGTGCCAGCAGTTACAGCGGCGGGCCGACAGTCGGCTATGGCTGCACCTTC
CASSYSGGPTVGYGCTF
>TRBD2|-|TRBV20-1|TRBJ2-7
TGCAGTGCGCGGACACCTAGCGGGCGGGAGCAGTACTTC
CSARTPSGREQYF
>-|-|TRBV15|TRBJ1-2
TGTGCCACCAGCAGAGATTTGGCAAGGCCTAACTATGGCTACACCTTC
CATSRDLARPNYGYTF